The 16 T cell receptor beta chains in this list originate from one sample, sequenced in a study of glioma-infiltrating T cells. TCR alpha and beta CDR3 regions were amplified from RNA using iRepertoire nested multiplex PCR. MiXCR was run by TCRdb on the multiplex PCR reads, yielding one entry per CDR3 protein. The sample lists roughly 100,000 distinct CDR3 sequences; 25% to 30% were seen once. Sequenced input: glioma tissue, nonneoplastic brain tissue, or PBMCs (not recorded which). These receptor sequences come from a human donor with low-grade glioma or glioblastoma, undergoing nonglioma brain surgery, or in good health (not recorded which).

The rearrangement links TRBV20-1 to TRBJ1-3; no definite D call. This CDR3 contains 13 residues. Germline CDR1 reads DFQATT; CDR2 reads SNEGSKA (reference sequence). Trimming left V 1 base short and J 4 bases short, with 8 bases between. CDR3 nucleotide sequence: TGCAGTGCTAGAGCGGCCACGGGAAACACCATATATTTT. Translated: CSARAATGNTIYF.

The chain carries TRBV19 and TRBJ2-7; maybe TRBD2 (6 bases). CDR3 length: 15 amino acids. Germline V lookup: CDR1 LNHDA, CDR2 SQIVND (reference sequence). V lost 3 bases to trimming and J lost 6 bases, with 18 bases between them. CDR3 residues: CASSINVGGEVEQYF. The CDR3 nucleotides read TGTGCCAGTAGTATCAACGTCGGGGGAGAGGTCGAGCAGTACTTC. The complete variable domain, with remaining parts taken from reference TRBV19 and TRBJ2-7, reads DGGITQSPKYLFRKEGQNVTLSCEQNLNHDAMYWYRQDPGQGLRLIYYSQIVNDFQKGDIAEGYSVSREKKESFPLTVTSAQKNPTAFYLCASSINVGGEVEQYFGPGTRLTVT.

The chain recombines TRBV6-2 or TRBV6-3 with TRBJ2-1; D perhaps matches TRBD2 (6 bases). The CDR3 has 12 residues. V lost 9 bases and J lost 10, with 16 bases in between. CDR1 is MNHEY, CDR2 SVGEGT, per germline. CDR3 coding DNA: TGTGCCAGTTTACTCTACGGGGGAGAGCAGTTCTTC. Protein: CASLLYGGEQFF.

Many counts were recorded for this clonotype. The chain uses TRBV7-6 and TRBJ2-7; 8 positions match TRBD1. The CDR3 consists of 19 residues. Germline V CDR1 and CDR2: SGHVS, FNYEAQ. The J segment lost 0 bases and the V segment lost 5 bases, leaving 18 bases of the junction unmatched. This chain's CDR3 is CASSPISPRQGAYSYEQYF. The CDR3 DNA follows: TGTGCCAGCAGCCCAATTTCCCCTCGTCAGGGGGCCTACTCCTACGAGCAGTACTTC. The full variable domain, rest sourced from reference TRBV7-6 and TRBJ2-7, is GAGVSQSPRYKVTKRGQDVALRCDPISGHVSLYWYRQALGQGPEFLTYFNYEAQQDKSGLPNDRFSAERPEGSISTLTIQRTEQRDSAMYRCASSPISPRQGAYSYEQYFGPGTRLTVT.

As to this clonotype: This may be a read error: a much more frequent sequence differs by one nucleotide. For the CDR3, the DNA is TGTGCCAGCACCACCAAGGGGCCCTACGGGCAGTACTTC. Translating it yields CASTTKGPYGQYF. J is TRBJ2-7 and V is TRBV28, with D possibly TRBD1 on 5 matching bases. There are 13 residues in the CDR3. In germline, CDR1 is MDHEN, CDR2 SYDVKM.

This clonotype appeared many times. This rearrangement joins TRBV6-2 or TRBV6-3 to TRBJ2-5, with D perhaps given as TRBD1 or TRBD2 (5 bases each). The CDR3 is 16 residues long. Germline values: CDR1 MNHEY, CDR2 SVGEGT. V shed 0 bases and J shed 1 base, with 12 bases lying between them. The CDR3 nucleotides read TGTGCCAGCAGTTACTCGAGAGGGGCTTCCCAAGAGACCCAGTACTTC. Protein product: CASSYSRGASQETQYF.

This clonotype was detected many times. The chain is built from TRBV27 and TRBJ2-7, with D possibly matching TRBD1 (6 bases). CDR1 and CDR2 (germline): MNHEY, SMNVEV (reference sequence). Trimming cost V 8 bases and J 2 bases, with 19 bases left between them. CDR3 length equals 15 residues. DNA of the CDR3: TGTGCCAGCCGAGCACAGGGATCTATTACCTACGAGCAGTACTTC. Its protein is CASRAQGSITYEQYF.

The sample holds a few counts of this clonotype. The chain uses TRBV20-1 and TRBJ2-7; the D gene is possibly TRBD1 (5 bases). The V and J ends lost 3 bases and 0 bases respectively, with 15 bases between them. The CDR3 covers 15 residues. Germline V gives CDR1 DFQATT, CDR2 SNEGSKA (reference sequence). The CDR3 coding sequence is TGCAGTGCTAGTACCCATCAGGGAAACTCCTACGAGCAGTACTTC. Its translation is CSASTHQGNSYEQYF.

This clonotype occurred once. A single base separates this from a much larger clone, so it may be a read error. This chain's CDR3 is CASTSRGGLSYDQYF. The DNA of the CDR3 is TGTGCCAGCACATCACGGGGGGGACTCTCCTACGATCAGTACTTC. V gene TRBV27 combines with J gene TRBJ2-7, with TRBD2 identical over 8 bases. CDR1 and CDR2 from the germline V gene are MNHEY and SMNVEV (reference sequence). This CDR3 is 15 amino acids long.

V is TRBV19 and J is TRBJ1-5; no clear D. The V end lost 7 bases, the J end lost 6 bases, and 7 bases lay between the germline ends. The CDR3 totals 11 residues. The V gene's germline CDR1 is LNHDA and CDR2 SQIVND (reference sequence). CDR3 sequence reads: CASTTGQPQHF. DNA of the CDR3: TGTGCCAGTACCACGGGTCAGCCCCAGCATTTT.

This clonotype was seen repeatedly, ten times or more. The chain has TRBV7-2 and TRBJ2-3; D uncertain. Germline CDR1 and CDR2: SGHTA and FQGNSA. CDR3 length equals 13 residues. V lost 3 bases, J lost 4 bases, and 8 bases lay in between. The CDR3 protein is CASSFVGPDTQYF. DNA for the CDR3: TGTGCCAGCAGCTTCGTCGGACCAGATACGCAGTATTTT.

Many counts were recorded for this clonotype. The CDR3 protein is CASSPGEFEQFF. The CDR3 region has the DNA TGTGCCAGCAGTCCAGGGGAATTTGAGCAGTTCTTC. The chain has TRBV6-1 and TRBJ2-1; TRBD1 might be the D (6 bases). The germline V gene encodes CDR1 MNHNS and CDR2 SASEGT. The CDR3 consists of 12 residues. Trimming removed 5 bases at V and 9 bases at J, with 11 bases between.

The chain combines TRBV6-1 with TRBJ2-7; 9 nucleotides match TRBD1. This CDR3 has 17 residues. CDR1 and CDR2 from the germline V gene are MNHNS and SASEGT. J lost 0 bases, V lost 5 bases, and 11 bases had no gene match. CDR3 bases: TGTGCCAGCAGTCCCGGGACAGGGAGAGGTAGCTCCTACGAGCAGTACTTC. Translation: CASSPGTGRGSSYEQYF.

Concerning this clonotype itself: Since a much larger clone is just one base distant, this may be a read error. The rearrangement uses TRBV20-1 and TRBJ2-5; 8 nucleotides align to TRBD2. The V gene end was trimmed by 5 bases and the J gene end by 5 bases; junction bases not matched to a gene: 4. Per the germline V gene, CDR1 is DFQATT and CDR2 is SNEGSKA (reference sequence). CDR3 length: 12 amino acids. CDR3 sequence reads: CSAPGLVETQYF. CDR3 nucleotides: TGCAGTGCTCCGGGACTAGTGGAGACCCAGTACTTC.

The genes are TRBV11-2 and TRBJ1-6, with TRBD1 as a possible D gene (5 bases). The CDR3 consists of 15 residues. Germline CDR1 SGHAT, CDR2 FQNNGV. Between the trimmed V and J ends, which lost 4 bases and 6 bases, there was a span of 13 bases. The DNA for the CDR3 is TGTGCCAGCAGCTCGCGGGGACGGATTAATTCACCCCTCCACTTT. Its protein is CASSSRGRINSPLHF.

This clonotype was recorded many times. J is TRBJ2-7 and V is TRBV20-1, with a weak D call TRBD1 (5 bases). Germline values: CDR1 DFQATT, CDR2 SNEGSKA (reference sequence). This CDR3 has 13 residues. V lost 0 bases to trimming and J lost 3 bases, with 9 bases between them. CDR3 protein: CSARDIDSYEQYF. Here the CDR3 DNA reads TGCAGTGCTAGAGATATAGACAGCTACGAGCAGTACTTC.